This T cell receptor (beta chain) appears in the sequencing data of a study of OX40 agonist ivuxolimab in advanced cancers. For the study at large: The patients got ivuxolimab, which is an agonistic anti-OX40 (CD134) antibody.

Systemic immunosuppression or autoimmune disease history was grounds to exclude patients. Libraries were prepared by immunoSEQ multiplex PCR; TCRdb keeps only in-frame clonotypes and omits some of them. The table has 100,000 to 150,000 clones, around 92% seen once. This CDR3 contains 13 residues. The V gene end was trimmed by 3 bases and the J gene end by 7 bases; junction bases not matched to a gene: 3. CDR1 is KGHSH, CDR2 LQKENI, per germline. The clonotype was recovered from an adult with an advanced solid tumor such as melanoma, head and neck, liver or kidney cancer. The gene calls are TRBV18 and TRBJ2-7, with 10 nucleotides matching TRBD1. Sequences were derived from CD4+ or CD8+ T cells sorted from blood, sampled in a trial of the OX40 agonist ivuxolimab. CDR3 in amino acids: CASSPGTGDEQYF. For the CDR3, the DNA is TGTGCCAGCTCACCCGGGACAGGGGATGAGCAGTACTTC.